This T cell receptor beta chain emerged from a study of T cell repertoires in cytomegalovirus infection. The wider study: CMV infection together with matching HLA type was indicated by public TCR beta signatures. Study-wide points: It was HLA-C-restricted CMV-specific TCR beta clonotypes that dominated the response ex vivo. Summed frequency of public TCR beta families distinguished CMV carriers with the relevant HLA.

TCRdb independently ran MiXCR on the reads; one entry per CDR3 protein. Of about 400,000 distinct CDR3 sequences listed, 34% are singletons. This clonotype was detected a few times. Its antigen is unidentified. Germline V gene sequence: CDR1 SGHTA, CDR2 FQGNSA. CDR3 length equals 16 residues. The V gene end was trimmed by 4 bases and the J gene end by 4 bases; junction bases not matched to a gene: 7. The sequencing used cultured PBMCs, collected from culture after CMV antigen stimulation. The chain is built from TRBV7-2 and TRBJ2-3, with 11 bases identical to TRBD2. The receptor comes from a human donor in good health (CMV status not recorded). Some clones in this sample may be carry-over from other donors' samples. In DNA, the CDR3 is TGTGCCAGCAGCTCCAAACTAGCGGGAGTAGCAGATACGCAGTATTTT. It specifies CASSSKLAGVADTQYF. Filled out from reference TRBV7-2 and TRBJ2-3, the complete variable domain reads GAGVSQSPSNKVTEKGKDVELRCDPISGHTALYWYRQSLGQGLEFLIYFQGNSAPDKSGLPSDRFSAERTGGSVSTLTIQRTQQEDSAVYLCASSSKLAGVADTQYFGPGTRLTVL.